Listed here are 14 T cell receptor beta chains from one sample, sequenced in a study of T cell responses to AZD1222 COVID-19 vaccine. The repertoire was sequenced with immunoSEQ multiplex PCR; TCRdb's copy has only in-frame clones and lacks some. The sample holds about 88,000 clones, about 89% seen once. Sequenced here: peripheral blood, sampled on day 0 of AZD1222 vaccination. The receptors stem from an adult in good health.

The chain carries TRBV29-1 and TRBJ2-7; 8 bases match TRBD1. The CDR3 length is 12 residues. The V and J ends lost 7 bases and 3 bases, in that order; junction bases with no gene match: 5. Germline CDR1 and CDR2: SQVTM and ANQGSEA. The CDR3 nucleotides are TGCAGCGGCGGGACAGGCCTCTACGAGCAGTACTTC. It translates to CSGGTGLYEQYF.

The chain recombines TRBV9 with TRBJ1-2; D not certain. V lost 2 bases and J 3 bases, leaving 17 bases between the germline ends. Germline lookup yields CDR1 SGDLS and CDR2 YYNGEE. The CDR3 runs to 16 residues. The CDR3 reads CASSVGNFGEDYGYTF. The CDR3 DNA is TGTGCCAGCAGCGTCGGAAATTTTGGGGAAGACTATGGCTACACCTTC. The full variable domain, in which reference TRBV9 and TRBJ1-2 provide the parts outside the CDR3, is DSGVTQTPKHLITATGQRVTLRCSPRSGDLSVYWYQQSLDQGLQFLIQYYNGEERAKGNILERFSAQQFPDLHSELNLSSLELGDSALYFCASSVGNFGEDYGYTFGSGTRLTVV.

This clone has only one observation. The chain couples TRBV9 to TRBJ1-1; perhaps TRBD1 as D (6 bases). CDR3 length: 13 amino acids. Trimming removed 2 bases from V and 4 bases from J, with 9 bases in between. Germline CDR1 SGDLS, CDR2 YYNGEE. The CDR3 loop reads CASSVRGGTEAFF. The CDR3 region has the DNA TGTGCCAGCAGCGTCAGAGGGGGCACTGAAGCTTTCTTT.

The chain has TRBV4-2 and TRBJ1-3; D is unresolved. Trimming removed 3 bases at V and 0 bases at J, with 9 bases between. CDR3 length: 15 amino acids. Germline assignment: CDR1 LGHNA and CDR2 YNFKEQ. The CDR3 sequence is CASSHPKSSGNTIYF. As DNA, the CDR3 is TGTGCCAGCAGCCATCCGAAAAGCTCTGGAAACACCATATATTTT.

The V and J genes are TRBV10-3 and TRBJ2-3; 12 bases agree with TRBD2. The ends lost 4 bases at V and 4 bases at J; junction bases unmatched: 6. This CDR3 region has 16 residues. The V gene's germline CDR1 is ENHRY and CDR2 SYGVKD. The CDR3 nucleotides are TGTGCCATCAGTGGTACTAGCGGGAGGACCCCAGATACGCAGTATTTT. This translates into CAISGTSGRTPDTQYF.

The rearrangement joins TRBV7-2 to TRBJ2-5; the D gene could be TRBD1 or TRBD2 (6 bases each). The CDR3 has 14 amino acids. V lost 2 bases and J 4 bases, leaving 11 bases between the germline ends. Germline CDR1 reads SGHTA; CDR2 reads FQGNSA. The CDR3 bases are TGTGCCAGCAGCTTAAAGGGGGGCTCAGAGACCCAGTACTTC. It encodes CASSLKGGSETQYF.

The V call is TRBV6-1, the J call TRBJ1-6; TRBD1 matches at 9 bases. The CDR3 covers 14 residues. V shed 3 bases and J 8 bases; nucleotides not matched to a gene: 2. From germline, CDR1 is MNHNS and CDR2 SASEGT. The CDR3 DNA reads as TGTGCCAGCAGTGAGGACAGGGGCGATTCACCCCTCCACTTT. The encoded protein is CASSEDRGDSPLHF.

The rearrangement uses TRBV13 and TRBJ1-2, with 9 bases identical to TRBD1. Losses at the gene ends were 5 bases for V and 5 bases for J; bases not matched to a gene: 9. Germline CDR1 and CDR2: PRHDT and FYEKMQ (reference sequence). The CDR3 loop spans 15 amino acids. CDR3 residues: CASSERQGDYYGYTF. The CDR3 bases are TGTGCCAGCAGCGAGCGACAGGGGGATTATTATGGCTACACCTTC.

Concerning this clone: A junction end diverges from the germline sequence, so it may reflect a read error. The chain is built from TRBV15 and TRBJ2-7, with TRBD2 matching 8 bases. CDR3 length equals 14 residues. Germline values: CDR1 LNHNV, CDR2 YYDKDF (reference sequence). The CDR3 coding sequence is TGTGTCACCAGCAGACCAGCGGGGGAGAGGGAGCAGTACTTC. This gives the protein CVTSRPAGEREQYF.

V is TRBV19 and J is TRBJ1-2; 8 bases align to TRBD1. The CDR3 has 14 amino acids. The germline CDR1 and CDR2 sequences are LNHDA and SQIVND (reference sequence). V shed 10 bases and J 4 bases; nucleotides not matched to a gene: 11. In DNA, the CDR3 is TGTGCCACCAGGGGGCACGACCGGGGCTATGGCTACACCTTC. It encodes CATRGHDRGYGYTF.

This clone turned up a few times. This chain joins TRBV30 and TRBJ2-1, with a weak D call TRBD2 (5 bases). Per germline, CDR1 GTSNPN and CDR2 SVGIG (reference sequence). The V end was cut by 2 bases, the J end by 7 bases, with 15 bases between. The CDR3 length is 14 residues. The DNA for the CDR3 is TGTGCCTGGAGTACTAGTTTTTTGTCTAATGAGCAGTTCTTC. Amino acid sequence: CAWSTSFLSNEQFF. Supplemented by reference TRBV30 and TRBJ2-1, the full variable domain reads SQTIHQWPATLVQPVGSPLSLECTVEGTSNPNLYWYRQAAGRGLQLLFYSVGIGQISSEVPQNLSASRPQDRQFILSSKKLLLSDSGFYLCAWSTSFLSNEQFFGPGTRLTVL.

Remarks on this clone: The sample contains more than one DNA sequence encoding this CDR3. This sequence joins TRBV19 and TRBJ1-1, with 11 bases that match TRBD1. CDR3 size: 13 residues. Germline V gives CDR1 LNHDA, CDR2 SQIVND (reference sequence). V trimming: 5 bases; J trimming: 4 bases; junction bases outside the gene matches: 0. CDR3 residues: CASSGTGGTEAFF. In nucleotides, the CDR3 is TGTGCCAGTAGTGGGACAGGGGGCACTGAAGCTTTCTTT.

The chain uses TRBV5-1 and TRBJ2-7, with D perhaps TRBD2 (6 bases). This CDR3 contains 15 residues. CDR1 SGHRS and CDR2 YFSETQ come from the germline V gene. Between the trimmed V and J ends, which lost 1 base and 1 base, there was a span of 12 bases. Written as DNA, the CDR3 is TGCGCCAGCAGCTTGTCCGGGACTGATTCCTACGAGCAGTACTTC. This encodes CASSLSGTDSYEQYF.

The V and J genes are TRBV2 and TRBJ2-3; TRBD1 matches 8 bases. The germline CDR1 and CDR2 sequences are SNHLY and FYNNEI. The CDR3 loop spans 14 amino acids. V was clipped by 0 bases and J by 14 bases; unmatched bases: 10. The CDR3 sequence is CASSEALLGQGTYF. The CDR3 region has the DNA TGTGCCAGCAGTGAAGCGCTTCTAGGACAGGGAACGTATTTT.